Listed below are T cell receptor beta chains from one sample, sequenced in a study of T cell responses to AZD1222 COVID-19 vaccine. The repertoire was sequenced with immunoSEQ multiplex PCR; TCRdb's copy has only in-frame clones and lacks some. This sample yields roughly 100,000 clones, of which about 91% are seen a single time; about two fifths belongs to the top ten. Sequenced here: peripheral blood, sampled 28 days after the second AZD1222 dose. The receptors were sampled from an adult who received the AZD1222 COVID-19 vaccine. CDR3s include the opening cysteine and the closing phenylalanine or tryptophan. The D gene is left open where the match is weak. Size is stated for part of the rows, as once, few or many counts, or as a class when the clone is expanded.

cdr3_nt: TGTGCCTGGAGTGTATACGGGATCACAAGCACAGATACGCAGTATTTT; cdr3_aa: CAWSVYGITSTDTQYF; j_call: TRBJ2-3; clone_size: .; v_call: TRBV30; d_call: .
cdr3_nt: TGTGCCAGCAGCCAGTGTCCGGACCAGTACGAGCAGTACTTC; cdr3_aa: CASSQCPDQYEQYF; j_call: TRBJ2-7; clone_size: .; v_call: TRBV3-1/TRBV3-2; d_call: .
cdr3_nt: TGTGCCAGCAGCAACAGGGGGCAGGGACAGCCCCAGCATTTT; cdr3_aa: CASSNRGQGQPQHF; j_call: TRBJ1-5; clone_size: .; v_call: TRBV27; d_call: TRBD1
cdr3_nt: TGTGCCAGCACCCCCCTTTCTAGCGGGAGTCATTACGAGCAGTACTTC; cdr3_aa: CASTPLSSGSHYEQYF; j_call: TRBJ2-7; clone_size: .; v_call: TRBV27; d_call: TRBD2
cdr3_nt: TGTGCCACCAGTGAACGGACTAGCGGGAGGACCCAAGAGACCCAGTACTTC; cdr3_aa: CATSERTSGRTQETQYF; j_call: TRBJ2-5; clone_size: .; v_call: TRBV24-1; d_call: TRBD2
cdr3_nt: TGTGCCAGCAGTGACCCCCTACACAACTATGGCTACACCTTC; cdr3_aa: CASSDPLHNYGYTF; j_call: TRBJ1-2; clone_size: .; v_call: TRBV6-4; d_call: .
cdr3_nt: TGCGCCAGCAGCCCCCCGGTGGGGCGGGACATTCAGTACTTC; cdr3_aa: CASSPPVGRDIQYF; j_call: TRBJ2-4; clone_size: .; v_call: TRBV5-1; d_call: .
cdr3_nt: TGCGCCAGCAGCTATAGCGGAAGCTCCTACGAGCAGTACTTC; cdr3_aa: CASSYSGSSYEQYF; j_call: TRBJ2-7; clone_size: few; v_call: TRBV5-1; d_call: .
cdr3_nt: TGCGCCAGCGCAACCACAGCTACGACTAACTATGGCTACACCTTC; cdr3_aa: CASATTATTNYGYTF; j_call: TRBJ1-2; clone_size: .; v_call: TRBV5-1; d_call: .
cdr3_nt: TGTGCCAGCAGTTCTCGGGGGACTGAAGCTTTCTTT; cdr3_aa: CASSSRGTEAFF; j_call: TRBJ1-1; clone_size: .; v_call: TRBV6-5; d_call: .
cdr3_nt: TGTGCCGTGAGACGGGATACCGCTCCTGGGGAGCAGTTCTTC; cdr3_aa: CAVRRDTAPGEQFF; j_call: TRBJ2-1; clone_size: .; v_call: TRBV28; d_call: .
cdr3_nt: TGTGCCAGCAGCTTAGTTTTAGGGATCAATCAGCCCCAGCATTTT; cdr3_aa: CASSLVLGINQPQHF; j_call: TRBJ1-5; clone_size: .; v_call: TRBV7-2; d_call: .
cdr3_nt: TGTGCCAGCAGTTACTGGGGGGGGGAAACCGGCAATCAGCCCCAGCATTTT; cdr3_aa: CASSYWGGETGNQPQHF; j_call: TRBJ1-5; clone_size: .; v_call: TRBV6-2/TRBV6-3; d_call: .
cdr3_nt: TGTGCCAGCAGCTTAGAAGGGACAGGGAAAGGGGAAAAACTGTTTTTT; cdr3_aa: CASSLEGTGKGEKLFF; j_call: TRBJ1-4; clone_size: .; v_call: TRBV7-9; d_call: TRBD1
cdr3_nt: TGTGCCAGTAGTAAGCGGGTAGGCAATGAGCAGTTCTTC; cdr3_aa: CASSKRVGNEQFF; j_call: TRBJ2-1; clone_size: .; v_call: TRBV19; d_call: .
cdr3_nt: TGTGCCAGCAGTCGACAGGGGTATAATTCACCCCTCCACTTT; cdr3_aa: CASSRQGYNSPLHF; j_call: TRBJ1-6; clone_size: .; v_call: TRBV28; d_call: TRBD1
cdr3_nt: TGTGCCAGCAGCGTTCAGGGGGCGACAGGGGCGGGAGGCTACACCTTC; cdr3_aa: CASSVQGATGAGGYTF; j_call: TRBJ1-2; clone_size: once; v_call: TRBV9; d_call: TRBD1
cdr3_nt: TGTGCCTGGAGGGGCCGGGACAGGGGGCAAGGGAGAGCTTTCTTT; cdr3_aa: CAWRGRDRGQGRAFF; j_call: TRBJ1-1; clone_size: .; v_call: TRBV30; d_call: TRBD1
cdr3_nt: TGTGCCAGTAGTATCCAGGGTAGAGGAACTGAAGCTTTCTTT; cdr3_aa: CASSIQGRGTEAFF; j_call: TRBJ1-1; clone_size: once; v_call: TRBV19; d_call: .
cdr3_nt: TGTGCCAGCAGCGGAGCGGGAGGGCCGGCTGAGCAGTTCTTC; cdr3_aa: CASSGAGGPAEQFF; j_call: TRBJ2-1; clone_size: .; v_call: TRBV28; d_call: TRBD2
cdr3_nt: TGTGCCAGCAGCTTAGTCGTAGCGAACACCGGGGAGCTGTTTTTT; cdr3_aa: CASSLVVANTGELFF; j_call: TRBJ2-2; clone_size: .; v_call: TRBV7-9; d_call: .
cdr3_nt: TGTGCCAGCAGCCACCCAGGGGCGGGTGGAAACACCATATATTTT; cdr3_aa: CASSHPGAGGNTIYF; j_call: TRBJ1-3; clone_size: few; v_call: TRBV7-9; d_call: .
cdr3_nt: TGTGCCAGCAGCGTGTCCGGGAGCTCCTACAATGAGCAGTTCTTC; cdr3_aa: CASSVSGSSYNEQFF; j_call: TRBJ2-1; clone_size: once; v_call: TRBV9; d_call: .
cdr3_nt: TGTGCCAGCAGGACCTCTGGGGCCAACGTCCTGACTTTC; cdr3_aa: CASRTSGANVLTF; j_call: TRBJ2-6; clone_size: .; v_call: TRBV9; d_call: .
cdr3_nt: TGTGCCAGCAGGGACAGGGTACTAGCGCCGGAGCTGTTTTTT; cdr3_aa: CASRDRVLAPELFF; j_call: TRBJ2-2; clone_size: .; v_call: TRBV6-5; d_call: .
cdr3_nt: TGTGCCAGCAGCGGAACGGTATTGGGGGAATATAATTCACCCCTCCACTTT; cdr3_aa: CASSGTVLGEYNSPLHF; j_call: TRBJ1-6; clone_size: .; v_call: TRBV9; d_call: .
cdr3_nt: TGCGCCAGCAAAGGACTAGCCATCTCCTACAATGAGCAGTTCTTC; cdr3_aa: CASKGLAISYNEQFF; j_call: TRBJ2-1; clone_size: .; v_call: TRBV10-2; d_call: TRBD2
cdr3_nt: TGTGCCAGCAGCTTAGTGGCCCGGGCTGAAGCTTTCTTT; cdr3_aa: CASSLVARAEAFF; j_call: TRBJ1-1; clone_size: .; v_call: TRBV7-2; d_call: .
cdr3_nt: TGTGCCACCAGTGATCCAGGGGGCGCGAGCACTGAAGCTTTCTTT; cdr3_aa: CATSDPGGASTEAFF; j_call: TRBJ1-1; clone_size: .; v_call: TRBV24-1; d_call: TRBD1
cdr3_nt: TGCGCCAGCAGCCCCCAGGAGAACACCGGGGAGCTGTTTTTT; cdr3_aa: CASSPQENTGELFF; j_call: TRBJ2-2; clone_size: .; v_call: TRBV4-3; d_call: .
cdr3_nt: TGTGCCAGCAGCTCAATGGACAGGGGTGGGACTGAAGCTTTCTTT; cdr3_aa: CASSSMDRGGTEAFF; j_call: TRBJ1-1; clone_size: .; v_call: TRBV7-8; d_call: TRBD1
cdr3_nt: TGTGCCAGCAGTAGCGGACTAGCACAAGAGACCCAGTACTTC; cdr3_aa: CASSSGLAQETQYF; j_call: TRBJ2-5; clone_size: .; v_call: TRBV2; d_call: TRBD2
cdr3_nt: TGTGCCAGTAGTACAGGGCTTTACACTGAAGCTTTCTTT; cdr3_aa: CASSTGLYTEAFF; j_call: TRBJ1-1; clone_size: .; v_call: TRBV19; d_call: .
cdr3_nt: TGTGCCAGCTCACCAAACAGTTTGAACACTGAAGCTTTCTTT; cdr3_aa: CASSPNSLNTEAFF; j_call: TRBJ1-1; clone_size: .; v_call: TRBV18; d_call: .
cdr3_nt: TGTGCCAGCAGCTTGGCAGGGCAGCTAAATTCACCCCTCCACTTT; cdr3_aa: CASSLAGQLNSPLHF; j_call: TRBJ1-6; clone_size: few; v_call: TRBV5-4; d_call: .
cdr3_nt: TGTGCCAGCACAGAGGACAGGGTTTCACCCCTCCACTTT; cdr3_aa: CASTEDRVSPLHF; j_call: TRBJ1-6; clone_size: .; v_call: TRBV6-5; d_call: TRBD1
cdr3_nt: TGTGCCTGGAGGAAGGACAGGGGGCCCTACGAGCAGTACTTC; cdr3_aa: CAWRKDRGPYEQYF; j_call: TRBJ2-7; clone_size: .; v_call: TRBV30; d_call: TRBD1
cdr3_nt: TGTGCCAGCAGTCCCTGGGACAGCTTCGATGGCTACACCTTC; cdr3_aa: CASSPWDSFDGYTF; j_call: TRBJ1-2; clone_size: .; v_call: TRBV28; d_call: TRBD1
cdr3_nt: TGTGCCAGCAGCCGAGGACAGGGCCTTGGCTACACCTTC; cdr3_aa: CASSRGQGLGYTF; j_call: TRBJ1-2; clone_size: few; v_call: TRBV6-5; d_call: TRBD1
cdr3_nt: TGTGCCAGTAGTATAAGTCAGGGGTCCCACGAGCAGTACTTC; cdr3_aa: CASSISQGSHEQYF; j_call: TRBJ2-7; clone_size: .; v_call: TRBV19; d_call: .
cdr3_nt: TGTGCCAGCGTTTCGAGCGGGGCTAGCGGATACACCGGGGAGCTGTTTTTT; cdr3_aa: CASVSSGASGYTGELFF; j_call: TRBJ2-2; clone_size: .; v_call: TRBV25-1; d_call: TRBD2
cdr3_nt: TGTGCCAGCAGTTACGTGGCGGGATCGAACGGGGAGCTGTTTTTT; cdr3_aa: CASSYVAGSNGELFF; j_call: TRBJ2-2; clone_size: .; v_call: TRBV6-5; d_call: .
cdr3_nt: TGTGCCAGCGGATACCTCGAGACCCAGTACTTC; cdr3_aa: CASGYLETQYF; j_call: TRBJ2-5; clone_size: .; v_call: TRBV11-2; d_call: .
cdr3_nt: TGCGCCAGCAGCGGTAGGACTAGCGGGAGCTTCGGAACGGAGACCCAGTACTTC; cdr3_aa: CASSGRTSGSFGTETQYF; j_call: TRBJ2-5; clone_size: .; v_call: TRBV5-1; d_call: TRBD2
cdr3_nt: TGTGCCAGCAGTCGGACTAGCGGGAGGCACGAGCAGTACTTC; cdr3_aa: CASSRTSGRHEQYF; j_call: TRBJ2-7; clone_size: .; v_call: TRBV2; d_call: TRBD2
cdr3_nt: TGTGCCATCAGTGGAGGGGGGGTCACTGAAGCTTTCTTT; cdr3_aa: CAISGGGVTEAFF; j_call: TRBJ1-1; clone_size: .; v_call: TRBV10-3; d_call: .
cdr3_nt: TGTGCCAGCAAAGCATTCGCAGGTGAAAAACTGTTTTTT; cdr3_aa: CASKAFAGEKLFF; j_call: TRBJ1-4; clone_size: .; v_call: TRBV27; d_call: .
cdr3_nt: TGTGCCAGCAGCTTATTCGGAGGGCACGAGCAGTACTTC; cdr3_aa: CASSLFGGHEQYF; j_call: TRBJ2-7; clone_size: .; v_call: TRBV11-2; d_call: .
cdr3_nt: TGTGCCAGCAGCTTGGTAAGAGACGGGAAGAGCAATCAGCCCCAGCATTTT; cdr3_aa: CASSLVRDGKSNQPQHF; j_call: TRBJ1-5; clone_size: .; v_call: TRBV5-5; d_call: .
cdr3_nt: TGTGCCACAGGGGCAGGATTCTACAATGAGCAGTTCTTC; cdr3_aa: CATGAGFYNEQFF; j_call: TRBJ2-1; clone_size: .; v_call: TRBV2; d_call: .
cdr3_nt: TGTGCCAGCAGGAATTATGACACTGAAGCTTTCTTT; cdr3_aa: CASRNYDTEAFF; j_call: TRBJ1-1; clone_size: .; v_call: TRBV28; d_call: .